This passage covers 31 T cell receptor beta chains from one sample sequenced in a study of shared clonotypes between healthy human individuals. Sequencing was performed with immunoSEQ multiplex PCR; in TCRdb, only in-frame clones are kept and a portion is missing. The sample includes some 600,000 clones, around 96% of them seen just once. The naive CD8 population came from CD45RO-negative cells selected for CCR7, without terminally differentiated effector memory CD45RA+ cells. The sample was naive CD8+ T cells sorted from blood. The receptor source for this set is a woman aged 25 to 45 in good health.

The chain joins TRBV10-3 to TRBJ1-5, with TRBD1 matching over 7 bases. Germline CDR1 and CDR2: ENHRY and SYGVKD. With V trimmed by 10 bases and J by 0 bases, 3 bases remained unmatched. The CDR3 totals 13 residues. CDR3 sequence (DNA): TGTGCCACGGGACAGCTTAGCAATCAGCCCCAGCATTTT. It encodes CATGQLSNQPQHF.

The rearrangement links TRBV27 to TRBJ2-2; the match to TRBD2 covers 7 bases. Per germline, CDR1 MNHEY and CDR2 SMNVEV (reference sequence). This CDR3 is 15 amino acids long. The junction had 4 bases not matched to a gene; V was cut back by 0 bases and J by 6 bases. CDR3 in amino acids: CASSLSSGGPGELFF. CDR3 sequence (DNA): TGTGCCAGCAGTTTATCGTCGGGGGGTCCCGGGGAGCTGTTTTTT.

The rearrangement links TRBV7-7 to TRBJ2-7, with TRBD2 identical over 8 bases. CDR1 and CDR2 (germline): SSHAT, FNYEAQ (reference sequence). The trim removed 8 bases at V and 0 bases at J, leaving 12 bases unmatched. The CDR3 runs 16 residues. The CDR3 coding sequence is TGTGCCAGCTCCCCGGGGGTCCTAGCGGGCTCCTACGAGCAGTACTTC. Translation: CASSPGVLAGSYEQYF.

This sequence joins TRBV28 and TRBJ2-1; D uncertain. The V gene lost 5 bases and the J gene lost 1 base, with 15 bases spanning the gap. Germline assignment: CDR1 MDHEN and CDR2 SYDVKM. The CDR3 totals 16 residues. The CDR3 loop is CASSKHYFESYNEQFF. CDR3 sequence (DNA): TGTGCCAGCAGTAAACACTACTTTGAATCCTACAATGAGCAGTTCTTC.

The chain joins TRBV19 to TRBJ2-7; 9 bases align to TRBD1. V lost 3 bases and J lost 1; bases outside the gene matches: 4. Germline V gene data show CDR1 as LNHDA and CDR2 as SQIVND (reference sequence). The CDR3 has 15 amino acids. The CDR3 DNA reads as TGTGCCAGTAGTATCGGGACAGGGTGGTCCTACGAGCAGTACTTC. Translating it yields CASSIGTGWSYEQYF.

The V and J genes are TRBV25-1 and TRBJ1-1, with no clear D. Trimming took off 7 bases at V and 1 base at J, with 4 bases between the two ends. Germline values: CDR1 MGHDK, CDR2 SYGVNS. This CDR3 region has 11 residues. The CDR3 protein is CASTGNTEAFF. In nucleotides, the CDR3 is TGTGCCAGCACCGGGAACACTGAAGCTTTCTTT.

The V gene is TRBV7-9, the J gene TRBJ1-2, with D unclear. CDR1 and CDR2 from the germline V gene are SEHNR and FQNEAQ (reference sequence). The CDR3 sequence is 17 residues long. The V end was cut by 7 bases, the J end by 2 bases, with 23 bases between. CDR3: CASTLLPLAPENYGYTF. The CDR3 DNA reads TGTGCCAGCACCCTCCTCCCATTGGCACCTGAGAACTATGGCTACACCTTC. Looking up the rest from reference TRBV7-9 and TRBJ1-2 gives the full variable domain: DTGVSQNPRHKITKRGQNVTFRCDPISEHNRLYWYRQTLGQGPEFLTYFQNEAQLEKSRLLSDRFSAERPKGSFSTLEIQRTEQGDSAMYLCASTLLPLAPENYGYTFGSGTRLTVV.

This clone was seen a single time. The chain carries TRBV5-6 and TRBJ2-7, with TRBD2 identical over 7 bases. With 1 base clipped from V and 4 bases from J, the junction kept 5 bases outside the gene matches. The germline CDR1 and CDR2 sequences are SGHDT and YYEEEE. This CDR3 has 14 residues. DNA for the CDR3: TGTGCCAGCAGCTTGCCACTAGCGAGGTACGAGCAGTACTTC. As protein: CASSLPLARYEQYF.

The gene calls are TRBV5-1 and TRBJ2-7; either TRBD1 or TRBD2 may supply D (5 bases each). Trimming pared 5 bases from V and 1 base from J, leaving 16 bases between. The CDR3 runs 15 residues. CDR1 is SGHRS, CDR2 YFSETQ, per germline. In DNA form, the CDR3 reads TGCGCCAGCAGACCTGGGGGAGTTCAATCCTACGAGCAGTACTTC. Translation: CASRPGGVQSYEQYF.

The genes are TRBV4-1 and TRBJ2-7; D is possibly TRBD1 (5 bases). This CDR3 region has 16 residues. Germline V CDR1 and CDR2: MGHRA, YSYEKL. V was trimmed by 1 base and J by 4 bases, leaving 17 bases between them. CDR3 region: CASSQGFSSTAYEQYF. CDR3 DNA: TGCGCCAGCAGCCAAGGTTTCAGTTCGACAGCATACGAGCAGTACTTC.

This clone was picked up a small number of times. V and J are TRBV9 and TRBJ1-2, with D maybe TRBD1 (5 bases). The CDR3 contains 13 residues. Trimming took off 4 bases at V and 5 bases at J, with 12 bases between the two ends. Germline-derived CDR1 and CDR2 are SGDLS and YYNGEE. The CDR3 coding sequence is TGTGCCAGCAGCACGGGACGCTCATATGGCTACACCTTC. Its protein product is CASSTGRSYGYTF.

This clone was recorded only once. This rearrangement joins TRBV7-8 to TRBJ2-3; D is undetermined. Trimming removed 3 bases at V and 1 base at J, with 8 bases between. The V gene's germline CDR1 is SGHVS and CDR2 FQNEAQ. The CDR3 spans 14 residues. The CDR3, as DNA: TGTGCCAGCAGCTTCTCTGAAGGCACAGATACGCAGTATTTT. Residues: CASSFSEGTDTQYF.

The chain is built from TRBV4-1 and TRBJ1-1, with 7 bases that match TRBD1. With 1 base clipped from V and 4 bases from J, the junction kept 6 bases outside the gene matches. Germline loops: CDR1 MGHRA, CDR2 YSYEKL. CDR3 length: 15 amino acids. CDR3 amino acids: CASSQGYGTATEAFF. In DNA, the CDR3 is TGCGCCAGCAGCCAAGGCTATGGGACAGCCACTGAAGCTTTCTTT.

V and J are TRBV5-6 and TRBJ2-7, with 8 bases identical to TRBD2. The CDR3 is 15 amino acids. V shed 1 base and J 2 bases; nucleotides not matched to a gene: 5. Germline V gene data show CDR1 as SGHDT and CDR2 as YYEEEE. This chain's CDR3 is CASSLFSGMAYEQYF. The CDR3 DNA sequence: TGTGCCAGCAGCTTGTTTAGCGGGATGGCCTACGAGCAGTACTTC. The whole variable domain, remainder taken from reference TRBV5-6 and TRBJ2-7, is DAGVTQSPTHLIKTRGQQVTLRCSPKSGHDTVSWYQQALGQGPQFIFQYYEEEERQRGNFPDRFSGHQFPNYSSELNVNALLLGDSALYLCASSLFSGMAYEQYFGPGTRLTVT.

Note on this clone: Other DNA sequences from this sample encode an identical CDR3 as well. V gene TRBV28 combines with J gene TRBJ2-3; D remains ambiguous. Between the trimmed V and J ends, which lost 5 bases and 2 bases, there was a span of 5 bases. Germline values: CDR1 MDHEN, CDR2 SYDVKM. The CDR3 loop spans 12 amino acids. The CDR3 sequence: CASSLDTDTQYF. CDR3 DNA: TGTGCCAGCAGTCTAGACACAGATACGCAGTATTTT.

This chain joins TRBV5-1 and TRBJ2-3; D is perhaps TRBD2 (6 bases). V was shortened by 4 bases and J by 2 bases, with 20 bases between the two germline ends. This CDR3 contains 17 residues. Germline values: CDR1 SGHRS, CDR2 YFSETQ. CDR3 in amino acids: CASSAKRVYDFTDTQYF. CDR3 coding DNA: TGCGCCAGCAGCGCCAAGCGGGTCTACGATTTCACAGATACGCAGTATTTT.

This clone has a single count. The rearrangement links TRBV27 to TRBJ2-3; D may be TRBD1 (6 bases). The ends were cut back, 4 bases at V and 3 bases at J, with 20 bases in the middle. There are 17 residues in the CDR3. Germline values: CDR1 MNHEY, CDR2 SMNVEV (reference sequence). CDR3 nucleotides: TGTGCCAGCAGTTCCAAAAACAGGGTCTTTAGAACAGATACGCAGTATTTT. It codes for CASSSKNRVFRTDTQYF.

The chain joins TRBV6-1 to TRBJ2-7; the D is unclear. V was shortened by 6 bases and J by 6 bases, with 9 bases between the two germline ends. The CDR3 totals 11 residues. The germline CDR1 and CDR2 sequences are MNHNS and SASEGT. This CDR3 is CASSPSGEQYF. The CDR3 region has the DNA TGTGCCAGCAGCCCCTCCGGCGAGCAGTACTTC.

Turning to this clone: Other DNA sequences from this sample encode an identical CDR3 as well. The chain couples TRBV28 to TRBJ2-7, with D possibly called TRBD1 or TRBD2 (5 bases each). This CDR3 region has 17 residues. V was clipped by 4 bases and J by 1 base, with 20 bases between them. Germline-derived CDR1 and CDR2 are MDHEN and SYDVKM. The CDR3 DNA is TGTGCCAGCAGTTACAGGAGGAAACTAGGTGGGTCCTACGAGCAGTACTTC. This codes for CASSYRRKLGGSYEQYF.

V is TRBV6-5 and J is TRBJ2-1, with 7 positions matching TRBD2. Germline lookup yields CDR1 MNHEY and CDR2 SVGAGI. The CDR3 contains 16 residues. The V gene end was trimmed by 0 bases and the J gene end by 3 bases; junction bases not matched to a gene: 5. The DNA of the CDR3 is TGTGCCAGCAGTTACTCTGCGGGAGAGTTCTACAATGAGCAGTTCTTC. Protein sequence: CASSYSAGEFYNEQFF.

The gene calls are TRBV7-6 and TRBJ2-7; 8 bases align to TRBD2. Per germline, CDR1 SGHVS and CDR2 FNYEAQ. After removal of 4 bases from V and 3 bases from J, the junction contained 2 bases not matched to a gene. The CDR3 sequence is 13 residues long. This chain's CDR3 is CASSWGTSYEQYF. The CDR3 DNA is TGTGCCAGCAGCTGGGGGACTAGCTACGAGCAGTACTTC.

The chain joins TRBV6-1 to TRBJ2-3, with D perhaps matching TRBD1 (6 bases). The germline V gene has CDR1 MNHNS and CDR2 SASEGT. The CDR3 loop spans 11 amino acids. Trimming took 8 bases from V and 3 from J, leaving 6 bases between them. This CDR3 reads CASGQTDTQYF. CDR3 nucleotides: TGTGCCAGCGGACAGACAGATACGCAGTATTTT.

The J gene is TRBJ2-1, the V gene TRBV7-7; no firm D call. Trimming took off 1 base at V and 7 bases at J, with 11 bases between the two ends. In germline, CDR1 is SSHAT, CDR2 FNYEAQ (reference sequence). CDR3 length: 14 amino acids. CDR3 loop: CASSLDLTPNEQFF. In DNA, the CDR3 is TGTGCCAGCAGCTTAGACTTGACTCCTAATGAGCAGTTCTTC. The full variable domain, its missing parts supplied by reference TRBV7-7 and TRBJ2-1, is GAGVSQSPRYKVTKRGQDVTLRCDPISSHATLYWYQQALGQGPEFLTYFNYEAQPDKSGLPSDRFSAERPEGSISTLTIQRTEQRDSAMYRCASSLDLTPNEQFFGPGTRLTVL.

This chain links TRBV10-3 with TRBJ2-2, with a possible D match to TRBD1 (5 bases). The V and J ends lost 7 bases and 4 bases respectively, with 7 bases between them. The CDR3 runs to 12 residues. CDR1 and CDR2 from the germline V gene are ENHRY and SYGVKD. This CDR3 is CAIMQGTGELFF. The CDR3, as DNA: TGTGCCATCATGCAGGGCACCGGGGAGCTGTTTTTT.

The genes are TRBV27 and TRBJ2-5; D gene unclear. V was shortened by 2 bases and J by 4 bases, with 17 bases between the two germline ends. CDR3 length: 16 amino acids. Germline lookup yields CDR1 MNHEY and CDR2 SMNVEV (reference sequence). CDR3 nucleotides: TGTGCCAGCAGTTTAGGTTTGTCTGGTTTCGGAGAGACCCAGTACTTC. This encodes CASSLGLSGFGETQYF.

The chain uses TRBV27 and TRBJ2-7; maybe TRBD1 (5 bases). The V gene lost 6 bases and the J gene lost 9 bases, with 18 bases spanning the gap. This CDR3 has 13 amino acids. Germline lookup yields CDR1 MNHEY and CDR2 SMNVEV (reference sequence). CDR3 protein: CASRYDTGKVQYF. CDR3 nucleotides: TGTGCCAGCAGATATGACACAGGTAAGGTGCAGTACTTC.

The gene calls are TRBV27 and TRBJ2-1; 8 bases align to TRBD2. The junction had 5 bases not matched to a gene; V was cut back by 5 bases and J by 2 bases. CDR1 is MNHEY, CDR2 SMNVEV, per germline (reference sequence). The CDR3 is 15 residues long. The CDR3 sequence is CASSTPSGPYNEQFF. The CDR3 region has the DNA TGTGCCAGCAGTACCCCTAGCGGGCCCTACAATGAGCAGTTCTTC.

The chain combines TRBV2 with TRBJ2-7; 8 bases map to TRBD1. Germline V gene lookup returns CDR1 SNHLY and CDR2 FYNNEI. V lost 3 bases, J lost 4 bases, and 5 bases stayed unmatched. This CDR3 comprises 14 residues. The CDR3 coding sequence is TGTGCCAGCAGTGATTGGCAGGGGGCTTACGAGCAGTACTTC. Translated, it gives CASSDWQGAYEQYF.

This chain uses TRBV4-1 with TRBJ2-3, with TRBD1 matching 8 bases. The CDR3 contains 16 residues. Trimming took 4 bases from V and 2 from J; bases not matched to a gene: 8. The V gene's germline CDR1 is MGHRA and CDR2 YSYEKL. The CDR3 DNA follows: TGCGCCAGCAGCCGACTTCCGGGACAGGCCACAGATACGCAGTATTTT. Its translation is CASSRLPGQATDTQYF.

The chain employs TRBV9 and TRBJ1-1, with TRBD1 matching over 10 bases. This CDR3 region has 16 residues. CDR1 SGDLS and CDR2 YYNGEE come from the germline V gene. Trimming cost V 3 bases and J 6 bases; bases outside gene matches: 11. The CDR3 protein is CASSARDRGRGAEAFF. In DNA form, the CDR3 reads TGTGCCAGCAGCGCCAGGGACAGGGGAAGAGGCGCTGAAGCTTTCTTT.

The chain uses TRBV28 and TRBJ2-3; 8 bases fit TRBD2. Germline CDR1 reads MDHEN; CDR2 reads SYDVKM. This CDR3 region has 16 residues. With 2 bases clipped from V and 0 bases from J, the junction kept 4 bases outside the gene matches. In DNA, the CDR3 is TGTGCCAGCAGTTTAGGGGAGCGGGAGAGCACAGATACGCAGTATTTT. It encodes CASSLGERESTDTQYF.